This passage covers 14 T cell receptor beta chains from one sample sequenced in a study of blood T cells in healthy people across ages. A sample-barcoded 5' primer and a J-beta primer mix were used in a second PCR of roughly 7 to 11 cycles. A single record per CDR3 protein comes from TCRdb applying MiXCR to the 5' RACE reads. In the table there are 650,000 to 950,000 distinct CDR3 sequences, around 45% of which are singletons. Input material: blood. All receptors come from a man aged 60 to 69 in good health.

This rearrangement joins TRBV30 to TRBJ1-1; D is unresolved. Germline assignment: CDR1 GTSNPN and CDR2 SVGIG (reference sequence). This CDR3 spans 13 amino acids. Trimming removed 3 bases at V and 1 base at J, with 9 bases between. CDR3 bases: TGTGCCTGGAGGACAACTCAGAACACTGAAGCTTTCTTT. Protein: CAWRTTQNTEAFF.

This chain joins TRBV7-9 and TRBJ2-1; D perhaps matches TRBD2 (6 bases). Germline V lookup: CDR1 SEHNR, CDR2 FQNEAQ (reference sequence). CDR3 length: 15 residues. The ends were cut back, 4 bases at V and 9 bases at J, with 19 bases in the middle. The CDR3 DNA sequence: TGTGCCAGCAGCTCCTGGGGGGAAGTAGGGGTTGAGCAGTTCTTC. Its translation: CASSSWGEVGVEQFF.

The V call is TRBV30, the J call TRBJ2-6, with D unclear. Trimming cost V 4 bases and J 0 bases, with 7 bases left between them. Looked up from germline, CDR1 is GTSNPN and CDR2 is SVGIG (reference sequence). CDR3 length: 14 residues. CDR3 residues: CAWTDISGANVLTF. The CDR3 DNA is TGTGCCTGGACCGACATCTCTGGGGCCAACGTCCTGACTTTC.

This clonotype was found a few times. The V gene is TRBV25-1, the J gene TRBJ2-7, with TRBD1 identical over 8 bases. Trimming removed 4 bases from V and 4 bases from J; junction bases left unmatched: 12. Germline-derived CDR1 and CDR2 are MGHDK and SYGVNS. The CDR3 contains 16 residues. The CDR3 DNA reads as TGTGCCAGCAGTGGATCCCTGGGCAGGGGGCGGTACGAGCAGTACTTC. This codes for CASSGSLGRGRYEQYF.

As concerns this clonotype: A junction boundary mismatches the germline segment, possibly from a read error. The chain carries TRBV20-1 and TRBJ2-2; tentative D call: TRBD2 (5 bases). The germline V gene has CDR1 DFQATT and CDR2 SNEGSKA (reference sequence). The CDR3 has 11 residues. The CDR3 loop is CSARGIGELLF. CDR3 in DNA: TGCAGTGCTAGGGGGATCGGGGAGCTGCTTTTT.

This chain uses TRBV20-1 with TRBJ2-1; D may be TRBD1 (5 bases). There are 14 residues in the CDR3. Trimming left V 7 bases short and J 6 bases short, with 19 bases between. Germline loops: CDR1 DFQATT, CDR2 SNEGSKA (reference sequence). CDR3 amino acids: CSVPRVTALNEQFF. The DNA of the CDR3 is TGCAGTGTTCCCCGGGTGACAGCACTCAATGAGCAGTTCTTC.

This clonotype was seen ten or more times. Germline is not matched at one junction end, which may reflect a read error. The chain couples TRBV4-3 to TRBJ1-2; D is undetermined. Germline CDR1 and CDR2: LGHNA and YSLEER. The CDR3 has 14 amino acids. In nucleotides, the CDR3 is TGTGCCAGCAGCCAAGATCTGGGGAACTATGGCTACACCTTC. This translates into CASSQDLGNYGYTF.

The rearrangement joins TRBV29-1 to TRBJ1-1, with no clear D. Germline V gives CDR1 SQVTM, CDR2 ANQGSEA. Trimming took 5 bases from V and 1 from J, leaving 11 bases between them. This CDR3 spans 13 amino acids. DNA of the CDR3: TGCAGCGTTTGGTCGGGGTGGAACACTGAAGCTTTCTTT. Translation: CSVWSGWNTEAFF.

This chain uses TRBV20-1 with TRBJ2-1; tentatively, D is TRBD1 (6 bases). V lost 5 bases to trimming and J lost 2 bases, with 19 bases between them. The CDR3 loop spans 16 amino acids. Germline lookup yields CDR1 DFQATT and CDR2 SNEGSKA (reference sequence). The DNA of the CDR3 is TGCAGTGCTGACCCCAATGGGGACAAGACCTACAATGAGCAGTTCTTC. It is translated as CSADPNGDKTYNEQFF.

The rearrangement links TRBV20-1 to TRBJ2-1; 10 nucleotides align to TRBD2. The germline gives CDR1 DFQATT, CDR2 SNEGSKA (reference sequence). This CDR3 contains 15 residues. After removal of 8 bases from V and 5 bases from J, the junction contained 12 bases not matched to a gene. As DNA, the CDR3 is TGCAGTACAACCTCAAGGGGACTAGCGCACAATGAGCAGTTCTTC. Translated: CSTTSRGLAHNEQFF.

The chain uses TRBV27 and TRBJ2-7, with TRBD2 identical over 16 bases. Germline V gives CDR1 MNHEY, CDR2 SMNVEV (reference sequence). CDR3 size: 16 residues. The V segment lost 7 bases and the J segment 3 bases; nucleotides outside the gene matches: 6. The CDR3 DNA is TGTGCCAGCACCGGGACTAGCGGGAGGGCGTTCTACGAGCAGTACTTC. The encoded protein is CASTGTSGRAFYEQYF.

This clonotype was observed a handful of times. Here the CDR3 reads CSARGGGINQPQHF. The CDR3 region has the DNA TGCAGTGCTAGAGGGGGGGGGATCAATCAGCCCCAGCATTTT. The rearrangement links TRBV20-1 to TRBJ1-5, with D perhaps matching TRBD1 (5 bases). Germline CDR1 is DFQATT and CDR2 is SNEGSKA (reference sequence). Trimming took 1 base from V and 3 from J, leaving 10 bases between them. The CDR3 loop spans 14 amino acids.

The sample holds a few counts of this clonotype. DNA for the CDR3: TGCAGTGCTAGAGCAGTTCAGGGTCTGGCAGATACGCAGTATTTT. Translated: CSARAVQGLADTQYF. The rearrangement uses TRBV20-1 and TRBJ2-3; TRBD1 might be the D (5 bases). This CDR3 has 15 residues. Deletions cut 1 base from V and 4 bases from J, with 15 bases between. Germline V CDR1 and CDR2: DFQATT, SNEGSKA (reference sequence).

The rearrangement joins TRBV12-3 or TRBV12-4 to TRBJ2-3; D remains unclear. CDR3 length: 12 amino acids. V was cut by 4 bases and J by 5 bases, with 7 bases left in between. CDR3 loop: CASSSFGDTQYF. The CDR3 DNA reads TGTGCCAGCAGTTCCTTTGGAGATACGCAGTATTTT.